One sample yielded the 27 T cell receptor beta chains listed below, sequenced in a study of T cells in Graves' hyperthyroidism and ophthalmopathy. Authors of the study amplified TCR beta CDR3 regions from RNA transcripts. Using the HTBI primer set, a first-round RT-PCR was run on the TCR CDR3. A single record per CDR3 protein comes from TCRdb applying MiXCR to the multiplex PCR reads. The sample carries hundreds of thousands of distinct CDR3 sequences, roughly 40% recorded once. The sequenced material came from blood. These receptors originate from a young man with Graves' hyperthyroidism.

This chain uses TRBV2 with TRBJ1-5; TRBD1 agrees at 8 bases. Germline V gene data show CDR1 as SNHLY and CDR2 as FYNNEI. The CDR3 covers 15 residues. V was pared by 3 bases and J by 6 bases, with 7 bases of the junction left unmatched. The CDR3 spells CASSDMTGASQPQHF. The CDR3 DNA reads as TGTGCCAGCAGTGATATGACAGGGGCGAGTCAGCCCCAGCATTTT.

This clonotype showed up many times. The chain employs TRBV20-1 and TRBJ1-1, with D perhaps TRBD1 (6 bases). This CDR3 is 13 amino acids long. From germline, CDR1 is DFQATT and CDR2 SNEGSKA (reference sequence). Trimming took off 2 bases at V and 5 bases at J, with 12 bases between the two ends. This CDR3 reads CSARTGFDTEAFF. The CDR3, as DNA: TGCAGTGCTAGAACAGGGTTCGATACTGAAGCTTTCTTT.

CDR3 bases: TGTGCCAGCAGTGAAGGGACAGGGTGGGAAAAACTGTTTTTT. Translated, it gives CASSEGTGWEKLFF. The chain recombines TRBV6-5 with TRBJ1-4; 9 bases align to TRBD1. This CDR3 contains 14 residues. V was pared by 5 bases and J by 8 bases, with 6 bases of the junction left unmatched. Per the germline V gene, CDR1 is MNHEY and CDR2 is SVGAGI.

This clonotype was seen more than once but under ten times. The J gene is TRBJ2-2, the V gene TRBV10-3; D perhaps matches TRBD1 (5 bases). Germline lookup yields CDR1 ENHRY and CDR2 SYGVKD. CDR3 length: 16 residues. V lost 5 bases to trimming and J lost 1 base, with 14 bases between them. The CDR3 DNA is TGTGCCATCAGTAAGATGACAGAATTGAACACCGGGGAGCTGTTTTTT. Protein product: CAISKMTELNTGELFF.

The genes are TRBV12-3 or TRBV12-4 and TRBJ2-5; TRBD2 agrees at 12 bases. CDR3 size: 17 residues. V dropped 4 bases and J dropped 4; count of bases not matched to a gene: 10. The CDR3, as DNA: TGTGCCAGCAGTTCCTCCCTAGCGGGGGGGCCCGGAGAGACCCAGTACTTC. It specifies CASSSSLAGGPGETQYF.

This clonotype has more than one count but fewer than ten. The rearrangement joins TRBV20-1 to TRBJ2-7; possible D gene TRBD2, 6 bases. The CDR3 contains 16 residues. Trimming removed 1 base from V and 2 bases from J, with 18 bases in between. The germline V gene has CDR1 DFQATT and CDR2 SNEGSKA (reference sequence). The CDR3 DNA sequence: TGCAGTGCTAGAGGGGTCCCCGTAGCGGCTGCCTACGAGCAGTACTTC. Translating it yields CSARGVPVAAAYEQYF.

This clonotype showed up many times. The chain has TRBV2 and TRBJ1-4, with D possibly TRBD1 on 6 matching bases. Germline V gene data show CDR1 as SNHLY and CDR2 as FYNNEI. The CDR3 has 16 amino acids. The germline V and J ends were trimmed by 3 bases and 8 bases, with 19 bases remaining between them. The CDR3 coding sequence is TGTGCCAGCAGTGATTACAGGGAGACGGCCGACGAAAAACTGTTTTTT. Protein: CASSDYRETADEKLFF.

The rearrangement joins TRBV7-2 to TRBJ2-5; D is unclear. The germline V gene encodes CDR1 SGHTA and CDR2 FQGNSA. The CDR3 consists of 15 residues. V was cut by 1 base and J by 0 bases, with 9 bases left in between. This CDR3 reads CASSLDSSYQETQYF. The CDR3 bases are TGTGCCAGCAGCTTAGACTCCTCGTACCAAGAGACCCAGTACTTC.

The chain is built from TRBV29-1 and TRBJ2-7; 7 bases align to TRBD1. Per germline, CDR1 SQVTM and CDR2 ANQGSEA. The CDR3 consists of 13 residues. The junction had 12 bases not matched to a gene; V was cut back by 6 bases and J by 7 bases. The CDR3 nucleotides read TGCAGCGTCTCAGGGGGTTCTAGACGGGAGCAGTACTTC. Translation: CSVSGGSRREQYF.

This clonotype was detected only a few times. The J gene is TRBJ1-3, the V gene TRBV5-1; D ambiguous. The CDR3 consists of 15 residues. CDR1 is SGHRS, CDR2 YFSETQ, per germline. V was clipped by 3 bases and J by 4 bases, with 14 bases between them. The CDR3 nucleotides read TGCGCCAGCAGCTCCGAAGGGTTAGGCGGAAACACCATATATTTT. It codes for CASSSEGLGGNTIYF.

The chain uses TRBV9 and TRBJ2-5; 10 nucleotides match TRBD2. V dropped 4 bases and J dropped 7; count of bases not matched to a gene: 10. The CDR3 length is 15 residues. Looked up from germline, CDR1 is SGDLS and CDR2 is YYNGEE. CDR3 sequence: CASSLGPSGGSTQYF. The CDR3 nucleotides read TGTGCCAGCAGCTTGGGCCCTAGCGGGGGTTCGACCCAGTACTTC.

This clonotype appeared many times. The chain employs TRBV7-6 and TRBJ1-1, with TRBD1 matching 9 bases. The CDR3 spans 15 residues. The germline V gene encodes CDR1 SGHVS and CDR2 FNYEAQ. Trimming removed 5 bases from V and 4 bases from J; junction bases left unmatched: 8. The CDR3 is CASSASPGQGTEAFF. The CDR3 DNA is TGTGCCAGCAGCGCCTCTCCGGGACAGGGCACTGAAGCTTTCTTT.

This clonotype was counted only a few times. The junction and the germline gene differ at one end; a read error may be behind it. The rearrangement joins TRBV6-5 to TRBJ1-2, with TRBD1 as a possible D gene (6 bases). Germline CDR1 MNHEY, CDR2 SVGAGI. This CDR3 comprises 12 residues. The CDR3 sequence: CASSKPRGGGVF. The CDR3 DNA is TGTGCCAGCAGTAAACCCAGAGGGGGAGGAGTCTTC.

This rearrangement joins TRBV7-8 to TRBJ2-7; D possibly matches TRBD1 or TRBD2 (6 bases each). The V end lost 5 bases, the J end lost 4 bases, and 15 bases lay between the germline ends. Germline CDR1 and CDR2: SGHVS and FQNEAQ. There are 14 residues in the CDR3. The CDR3 DNA reads as TGTGCCAGCAGCATCGGGGGCGGGCCGTACGAGCAGTACTTC. Amino acid sequence: CASSIGGGPYEQYF.

This clonotype occurred many times. Written as DNA, the CDR3 is TGTGCCACCAGTGATGTAGGGGTCTCCTACGAGCAGTACTTC. Its translation is CATSDVGVSYEQYF. This chain uses TRBV24-1 with TRBJ2-7; possible D gene TRBD1, 5 bases. The CDR3 is 14 amino acids. V dropped 3 bases and J dropped 0 bases, with 8 bases sitting between them. Germline CDR1 reads KGHDR; CDR2 reads SFDVKD.

This clonotype was counted many times. The chain joins TRBV10-3 to TRBJ2-7; tentatively, D is TRBD2 (5 bases). Germline V gene data show CDR1 as ENHRY and CDR2 as SYGVKD. This CDR3 spans 13 amino acids. V was shortened by 4 bases and J by 3 bases, with 10 bases between the two germline ends. The CDR3 is CAISVGENYEQYF. The CDR3 DNA reads TGTGCCATCAGTGTCGGGGAGAACTACGAGCAGTACTTC.

This clonotype has a count of ten or more. The rearrangement joins TRBV15 to TRBJ1-6; no definite D call. The V gene lost 8 bases and the J gene lost 7 bases, with 12 bases spanning the gap. Germline lookup yields CDR1 LNHNV and CDR2 YYDKDF (reference sequence). The CDR3 loop spans 13 amino acids. CDR3 nucleotide sequence: TGTGCCACCTCCGCCCTGATAAATTCACCCCTCCACTTT. This sequence encodes CATSALINSPLHF.

This clonotype was counted many times. This chain connects TRBV2 to TRBJ2-2; tentatively, D is TRBD1 or TRBD2 (6 bases each). Trimming took 3 bases from V and 3 from J, leaving 11 bases between them. Germline V lookup: CDR1 SNHLY, CDR2 FYNNEI. The CDR3 contains 15 residues. Written as DNA, the CDR3 is TGTGCCAGCAGTGATCGGGGGCTATACACCGGGGAGCTGTTTTTT. It specifies CASSDRGLYTGELFF.

The table lists this clonotype with a few counts. The rearrangement links TRBV6-1 to TRBJ1-3; 8 bases fit TRBD1. The J segment lost 3 bases and the V segment lost 7 bases, leaving 8 bases of the junction unmatched. Per germline, CDR1 MNHNS and CDR2 SASEGT. This CDR3 comprises 15 residues. Here the CDR3 reads CASNPDRGVGNTIYF. In DNA, the CDR3 is TGTGCCAGCAACCCCGACAGGGGCGTTGGAAACACCATATATTTT.

This clonotype was detected many times. The V and J genes are TRBV10-2 and TRBJ1-5; D is ambiguous. Germline V gene data show CDR1 as WSHSY and CDR2 as SAAADI. The CDR3 contains 13 residues. CDR3 in DNA: TGCACGTTGAGGTCGTCGGGCAGTCAGCCCCAGCATTTT. This sequence encodes CTLRSSGSQPQHF.

The CDR3 DNA reads TGCAGCGCCTCTGGTGCAGAGACCCAAGCTTTCTTT. This encodes CSASGAETQAFF. The chain carries TRBV29-1 and TRBJ1-1; D call uncertain. There are 12 residues in the CDR3. Germline values: CDR1 SQVTM, CDR2 ANQGSEA. V lost 7 bases and J 9 bases, leaving 18 bases between the germline ends.

The table lists this clonotype with a count of one. The CDR3 DNA reads as TGCAGTGCTAGAGACCCGGGACTAGCGGGAATGTACGAGCAGTACTTC. This sequence encodes CSARDPGLAGMYEQYF. The V gene is TRBV20-1, the J gene TRBJ2-7; 13 bases are shared with TRBD2. The CDR3 is 16 residues long. Germline CDR1 and CDR2: DFQATT and SNEGSKA (reference sequence). J lost 4 bases, V lost 0 bases, and 6 bases had no gene match.

This sequence joins TRBV25-1 and TRBJ2-2, with TRBD1 matching 11 bases. V dropped 5 bases and J dropped 7; count of bases not matched to a gene: 12. Germline CDR1 reads MGHDK; CDR2 reads SYGVNS. The CDR3 consists of 17 residues. CDR3 sequence: CASSKAPGTGGVGELFF. The CDR3 DNA is TGTGCCAGCAGTAAGGCCCCCGGGACAGGGGGAGTCGGGGAGCTGTTTTTT. Drawing the rest from reference TRBV25-1 and TRBJ2-2, the complete variable domain is EADIYQTPRYLVIGTGKKITLECSQTMGHDKMYWYQQDPGMELHLIHYSYGVNSTEKGDLSSESTVSRIRTEHFPLTLESARPSHTSQYLCASSKAPGTGGVGELFFGEGSRLTVL.

This clonotype was seen many times. Germline and junction disagree at one end, which may indicate a read error. The rearrangement joins TRBV2 to TRBJ1-6; D unresolved. Per the germline V gene, CDR1 is SNHLY and CDR2 is FYNNEI. The CDR3 has 11 residues. The CDR3 here is CASSGRPTTNF. Here the CDR3 DNA reads TGTGCCAGCAGTGGGCGCCCGACAACTAACTTT.

This clonotype was seen many times. The chain employs TRBV2 and TRBJ2-5, with D perhaps matching TRBD1 (6 bases). Deletions cut 2 bases from V and 4 bases from J, with 8 bases between. Germline CDR1 SNHLY, CDR2 FYNNEI. The CDR3 runs to 13 residues. The CDR3 DNA reads as TGTGCCAGCAGTGAAACAGGGATAGAGACCCAGTACTTC. It translates to CASSETGIETQYF.

Remarks on this clonotype: A junction end diverges from the germline sequence, so it may reflect a read error. The chain combines TRBV19 with TRBJ2-6, with 9 nucleotides matching TRBD1. The germline gives CDR1 LNHDA, CDR2 SQIVND (reference sequence). This CDR3 comprises 13 residues. The chain's CDR3 is CASSDRGRGTEAF. CDR3 nucleotides: TGTGCCAGTAGCGACAGGGGGAGAGGGACTGAAGCTTTC. Looking up the rest from reference TRBV19 and TRBJ2-6 gives the full variable domain: DGGITQSPKYLFRKEGQNVTLSCEQNLNHDAMYWYRQDPGQGLRLIYYSQIVNDFQKGDIAEGYSVSREKKESFPLTVTSAQKNPTAFYLCASSDRGRGTEAFGAGSRLTVL.

V and J are TRBV29-1 and TRBJ2-7; D gene unclear. Between the trimmed V and J ends, which lost 2 bases and 2 bases, there was a span of 10 bases. The CDR3 contains 13 residues. Per the germline V gene, CDR1 is SQVTM and CDR2 is ANQGSEA. Here the CDR3 reads CSVELGVTYEQYF. The CDR3 region has the DNA TGCAGCGTTGAATTGGGCGTCACCTACGAGCAGTACTTC.